This paragraph covers one TCR beta chain sequence. The antigen is undetermined. One entry per CDR3 protein, called by TCRdb with MiXCR from the PCR reads. The sample shows roughly 15,000 distinct CDR3 sequences, more than 45% of them seen only once. Regarding time point: before preoperative PTX-NDP chemotherapy. Before surgery, patients were given preoperative paclitaxel-nedaplatin chemotherapy. This sample is part of a study of esophageal squamous cell carcinoma under preoperative chemotherapy. Study at large: TCR repertoires were profiled from both peripheral blood T cells and tumor-infiltrating lymphocytes. Overall study findings and caveats: After paclitaxel-nedaplatin, abundant clones were more likely to contract than amplify. Peripheral T cells migrating into the tumor appeared to partly supply post-treatment tumor-infiltrating lymphocytes.

CDR1 is MNHEY, CDR2 SVGAGI, per germline. Trimming took 0 bases from V and 3 from J; bases not matched to a gene: 10. CDR3 length equals 17 residues. The clonotype originates from a human donor with esophageal squamous cell carcinoma. The donor label of this sample is uncertain. V gene TRBV6-5 combines with J gene TRBJ2-5; 7 bases match TRBD2. This sample was taken from a patient given preoperative chemotherapy. The CDR3 is CASSYSRLWAGEETQYF. As DNA, the CDR3 is TGTGCCAGCAGTTACTCGAGACTGTGGGCGGGGGAAGAGACCCAGTACTTC.